This T cell receptor (beta chain) was sequenced for a study of ipilimumab plus nivolumab after autologous stem cell transplantation. After removal of 5 bases from V and 2 bases from J, the junction contained 3 bases not matched to a gene. The CDR3 is 14 amino acids. Looked up from germline, CDR1 is SGHTA and CDR2 is FQGNSA. Patients got ipilimumab 1 mg/kg beginning 14 to 28 days post-transplant. Clones were sequenced by immunoSEQ multiplex PCR, and TCRdb holds only the in-frame ones, with some missing. The table has about 9,800 clones, over 60% seen once. V is TRBV7-2 and J is TRBJ2-3; 8 nucleotides agree with TRBD1. The sample was PBMCs, taken in a trial of ipilimumab plus nivolumab as post-transplant consolidation. The TCR was taken from a female donor with multiple myeloma. Written as DNA, the CDR3 is TGTGCCAGCAGCCCACAGGGGGTCACAGATACGCAGTATTTT. Encoded protein: CASSPQGVTDTQYF.